This T cell receptor (beta chain) is from a study of T cell responses to AZD1222 COVID-19 vaccine. General observations from the study: CD4 TCRs linked to vaccination spanned spike, dominating at 160-218 and 743-854. Close to half of all spike-specific TCRs reportedly target regions of the variants that are unmutated. Samples come after the peak T cell response, not at day 14. Most donors were white British, females outnumbered males, and clonal diversity was possibly underestimated.

Trimming left V 2 bases short and J 4 bases short, with 14 bases between. The length of the CDR3 is 15 residues. CDR1 and CDR2 from the germline V gene are KGHSH and LQKENI. Comments on this clone: Its target is not known.

The data were produced by immunoSEQ multiplex PCR, yet TCRdb's version contains in-frame clones alone and is incomplete. The repertoire has about 180,000 clones, 88% of them found once; the top ten carry 11%. The V and J genes are TRBV18 and TRBJ2-5, with a possible D match to TRBD1 (6 bases). The sequence came from an adult who received the AZD1222 COVID-19 vaccine. Sequenced here: peripheral blood, sampled 28 days after the second AZD1222 dose. The CDR3 DNA sequence: TGTGCCAGCTCACCAGAGGGGGTTGAGGGAGAGACCCAGTACTTC. Protein sequence: CASSPEGVEGETQYF.